The 29 T cell receptor beta chains listed next were all sequenced from one sample in a study of molecular identifiers for immune sequencing clone quantification. TCRdb called the PCR reads again in MiXCR, with one record for every CDR3 protein. The repertoire holds more than 300,000 distinct CDR3 sequences, with over 20% as singletons. Sequenced material: naive CD8+ T cells from blood, with Jurkat cell RNA spiked in. As to subset: FACS-sorted CD8+CD4-CCR7+CD45RA+ naive T cells. These receptors originate from a human donor in good health. Some libraries in this study had Jurkat cell RNA spiked in.

This clonotype was picked up many times. J is TRBJ1-2 and V is TRBV6-5; D remains ambiguous. V shed 6 bases and J shed 2 bases, with 10 bases lying between them. The CDR3 contains 13 residues. From germline, CDR1 is MNHEY and CDR2 SVGAGI. CDR3 amino acids: CASSWTENYGYTF. The CDR3 nucleotides read TGTGCCAGCAGCTGGACCGAGAACTATGGCTACACCTTC.

This clonotype was detected only a few times. The J gene is TRBJ1-1, the V gene TRBV30, with 8 bases aligning to TRBD1. CDR1 and CDR2 (germline): GTSNPN, SVGIG (reference sequence). V lost 3 bases to trimming and J lost 1 base; unmatched junction nucleotides: 4. This CDR3 contains 14 residues. The CDR3 region is CAWSQGQGNTEAFF. CDR3 in DNA: TGTGCCTGGAGCCAAGGACAGGGGAACACTGAAGCTTTCTTT.

This clonotype was seen ten or more times. The rearrangement uses TRBV24-1 and TRBJ2-5, with D maybe TRBD1 (7 bases). The CDR3 is made up of 16 amino acids. V was pared by 0 bases and J by 2 bases, with 12 bases between. In germline, CDR1 is KGHDR, CDR2 SFDVKD. CDR3 in DNA: TGTGCCACCAGTGATTTGCCGCGGGACAGACAAGAGACCCAGTACTTC. It translates to CATSDLPRDRQETQYF.

Details on this clonotype: Just one base apart from a much larger clone, this may be a read error. The genes are TRBV6-2 or TRBV6-3 and TRBJ1-2; maybe TRBD1 (6 bases). The CDR3 contains 14 residues. CDR1 MNHEY and CDR2 SVGEGT come from the germline V gene. The CDR3 nucleotides read TGTGCCAGCAGTTACTCAGGACAGCTCTATGGCCACACCTTC. It codes for CASSYSGQLYGHTF.

This clonotype has a count of ten or more. The V gene is TRBV11-2, the J gene TRBJ2-4; D remains ambiguous. The length of the CDR3 is 14 residues. Trimming cost V 0 bases and J 5 bases, with 8 bases left between them. The germline V gene encodes CDR1 SGHAT and CDR2 FQNNGV. As DNA, the CDR3 is TGTGCCAGCAGCTTAGATGGGTCCCAAAACATTCAGTACTTC. This codes for CASSLDGSQNIQYF.

The rearrangement joins TRBV12-3 or TRBV12-4 to TRBJ2-6, with D possibly matching TRBD1 (7 bases). Deletions cut 6 bases from V and 1 base from J, with 16 bases between. This CDR3 has 17 residues. Here the CDR3 reads CASSRGVQLSGANVLTF. CDR3 coding DNA: TGTGCCAGCAGCAGGGGGGTACAGCTTTCTGGGGCCAACGTCCTGACTTTC.

The V and J genes are TRBV30 and TRBJ1-5, with 8 positions matching TRBD1. CDR1 GTSNPN and CDR2 SVGIG come from the germline V gene (reference sequence). The CDR3 contains 14 residues. V was pared by 2 bases and J by 2 bases, with 2 bases of the junction left unmatched. For the CDR3, the DNA is TGTGCCTGGAGTTCGGGACAGGGCAATCAGCCCCAGCATTTT. Its translation: CAWSSGQGNQPQHF.

Notes on this clonotype: A much larger clone lies one base from this, so it may be a read error. The chain carries TRBV7-2 and TRBJ2-3, with 7 positions matching TRBD2. The germline V gene encodes CDR1 SGHTA and CDR2 FQGNSA. J gave up 2 bases and V 1 base, and 6 bases lay outside the gene matches. CDR3 size: 16 residues. The CDR3 DNA sequence: TGTGCCAGCAGCTTAGGGAGGCGGGAGCTCACAGATACGCAGTATTTT. It encodes CASSLGRRELTDTQYF. Based on the CDR3 plus reference TRBV7-2 and TRBJ2-3, the full variable domain is GAGVSQSPSNKVTEKGKDVELRCDPISGHTALYWYRQSLGQGLEFLIYFQGNSAPDKSGLPSDRFSAERTGGSVSTLTIQRTQQEDSAVYLCASSLGRRELTDTQYFGPGTRLTVL.

This clonotype has ten or more counts. V gene TRBV20-1 combines with J gene TRBJ1-4, with D unresolved. The V end lost 3 bases, the J end lost 0 bases, and 8 bases lay between the germline ends. CDR3 size: 14 residues. The germline V gene encodes CDR1 DFQATT and CDR2 SNEGSKA (reference sequence). The CDR3 DNA reads TGCAGTGCTAGGTCGGCCTCAACTAATGAAAAACTGTTTTTT. Amino acid sequence: CSARSASTNEKLFF.

Remarks on this clonotype: Given a much more abundant clone one base away, this may be a read error. The chain couples TRBV28 to TRBJ2-7, with a weak D call TRBD1 (5 bases). Per germline, CDR1 MDHEN and CDR2 SYDVKM. This CDR3 comprises 13 residues. The CDR3 DNA sequence: TGTGCCAACAGTCCTATGGGGCCGCGTGAGCAGTACTTC. It is translated as CANSPMGPREQYF.

A note on this clonotype: This may come from a read error, since a much larger clone is one base off. This chain uses TRBV7-9 with TRBJ1-1; TRBD1 agrees at 8 bases. Germline CDR1 and CDR2: SEHNR and FQNEAQ (reference sequence). The junction had 8 bases not matched to a gene; V was cut back by 5 bases and J by 6 bases. This CDR3 region has 14 residues. CDR3 coding DNA: TGTGCCAGCAGCCCCACAGGGGGAGGCGCTGAAGCTTTCTTT. Its protein is CASSPTGGGAEAFF.

This clonotype was found once. Just one base apart from a much larger clone, this may be a read error. V gene TRBV12-3 or TRBV12-4 combines with J gene TRBJ2-5, with unresolved D. The CDR3 is made up of 11 amino acids. Between the trimmed V and J ends, which lost 5 bases and 14 bases, there was a span of 15 bases. CDR3 DNA: TGTGCCAGCAGTACCCCCGACCCCCTATACTTC. It yields the protein CASSTPDPLYF.

This clonotype was detected many times. The genes are TRBV12-3 or TRBV12-4 and TRBJ1-1; no reliable D call. CDR3 length: 14 residues. Trimming took 1 base from V and 1 from J, leaving 7 bases between them. The CDR3 sequence: CASSLVLGNTEAFF. CDR3 in DNA: TGTGCCAGCAGTTTAGTCTTGGGGAACACTGAAGCTTTCTTT.

This clonotype has a count of ten or more. The chain uses TRBV7-9 and TRBJ1-1; 8 bases are shared with TRBD1. CDR3 length equals 15 residues. From germline, CDR1 is SEHNR and CDR2 FQNEAQ (reference sequence). The trim removed 1 base at V and 4 bases at J, leaving 5 bases unmatched. The CDR3: CASSLVTGGTTEAFF. CDR3 DNA sequence: TGTGCCAGCAGCTTAGTAACAGGGGGTACCACTGAAGCTTTCTTT.

This clonotype was seen many times. DNA for the CDR3: TGTGCCAGCAGCTTCTCCGGGACAGGGCAAGAGACCCAGTACTTC. This codes for CASSFSGTGQETQYF. V gene TRBV7-6 combines with J gene TRBJ2-5; TRBD1 aligns across 9 bases. Germline CDR1 is SGHVS and CDR2 is FNYEAQ. Trimming removed 3 bases from V and 2 bases from J; junction bases left unmatched: 4. This CDR3 has 15 amino acids.

V usage is TRBV27 and J usage is TRBJ2-2, with 10 nucleotides matching TRBD2. Trimming at V came to 5 bases and at J to 4 bases, leaving 10 bases not matched to a gene. Germline assignment: CDR1 MNHEY and CDR2 SMNVEV (reference sequence). The CDR3 length is 17 residues. CDR3: CASSPWASGSGTGELFF. The CDR3 coding sequence is TGTGCCAGCAGTCCCTGGGCTAGCGGGAGTGGCACCGGGGAGCTGTTTTTT.

This clonotype was seen more than once but under ten times. The V and J genes are TRBV11-2 and TRBJ1-2; D call uncertain. The V gene lost 1 base and the J gene lost 8 bases, with 11 bases spanning the gap. Germline CDR1 is SGHAT and CDR2 is FQNNGV. The CDR3 length is 13 residues. The CDR3 bases are TGTGCCAGCAGCTTAGGGACGGCGCGAGGCTACACCTTC. As protein: CASSLGTARGYTF.

Many counts were recorded for this clonotype. CDR3 in amino acids: CASSEDNSNEQFF. The CDR3 DNA sequence: TGTGCCAGCAGCGAAGACAATTCGAATGAGCAGTTCTTC. The genes are TRBV7-2 and TRBJ2-1; no clear D gene. The CDR3 consists of 13 residues. Trimming removed 5 bases at V and 7 bases at J, with 12 bases between. The germline CDR1 and CDR2 sequences are SGHTA and FQGNSA.

As concerns this clonotype: It may be a read error: a sequence one base away is much more abundant. This rearrangement joins TRBV3-1 to TRBJ1-1, with a tentative D call TRBD1 (5 bases). Per germline, CDR1 LGHDT and CDR2 YNNKEL (reference sequence). The CDR3 runs to 16 residues. CDR3 protein: CASSQDKQGGDTEALF. CDR3 DNA: TGTGCCAGCAGCCAAGATAAGCAGGGAGGCGACACTGAAGCTCTCTTT.

This clonotype was counted at least ten times. The chain recombines TRBV30 with TRBJ1-1; no reliable D call. Germline CDR1 GTSNPN, CDR2 SVGIG (reference sequence). V was pared by 5 bases and J by 1 base, with 5 bases between. This CDR3 is built from 11 residues. This CDR3 is CAWGENTEAFF. The CDR3 bases are TGTGCCTGGGGGGAGAACACTGAAGCTTTCTTT.

Details on this clonotype: Sequence at one end of the junction differs from germline and may be a read error. The genes are TRBV19 and TRBJ1-3; maybe TRBD1 (6 bases). Per the germline V gene, CDR1 is LNHDA and CDR2 is SQIVND (reference sequence). This CDR3 region has 17 residues. The CDR3 protein is CASSMGYRDTSGTTIYF. The CDR3 coding sequence is TGTGCCAGTAGTATGGGTTACAGGGACACATCTGGAACCACCATATATTTT.

The gene calls are TRBV5-3 and TRBJ2-7; D is unresolved. TRBV5-3 is treated as an ORF (open reading frame) with a function not yet certain. The CDR3 is 11 residues long. V lost 10 bases and J 7 bases, leaving 15 bases between the germline ends. As DNA, the CDR3 is TGTGCCTGCAGCTTAGCCGGGGAGCAGTACTTC. Residues: CACSLAGEQYF.

J is TRBJ2-3 and V is TRBV15; D remains ambiguous. The CDR3 is made up of 16 amino acids. The germline V gene has CDR1 LNHNV and CDR2 YYDKDF (reference sequence). V was clipped by 0 bases and J by 0 bases, with 10 bases between them. For the CDR3, the DNA is TGTGCCACCAGCAGAGACCTGCAGTGGAGCACAGATACGCAGTATTTT. It codes for CATSRDLQWSTDTQYF.

The rearrangement uses TRBV6-4 and TRBJ1-1; D not certain. This CDR3 spans 14 amino acids. Trimming removed 6 bases from V and 2 bases from J, with 13 bases in between. Looked up from germline, CDR1 is MRHNA and CDR2 is SNTAGT. CDR3 sequence reads: CASRISVTNTEAFF. Written as DNA, the CDR3 is TGTGCCAGCAGGATCAGCGTCACCAACACTGAAGCTTTCTTT.

This clonotype was counted only a few times. The chain is built from TRBV5-8 and TRBJ2-7, with 8 bases fitting TRBD1. Germline CDR1 reads SGHTS; CDR2 reads YDEGEE. CDR3 size: 14 residues. The V and J ends lost 2 bases and 5 bases, in that order; junction bases with no gene match: 6. CDR3 nucleotide sequence: TGTGCCAGCAGCTTAGGACAGGGAGAGGACGAGCAGTACTTC. Residues: CASSLGQGEDEQYF.

In its sample, this clonotype was seen many times. The DNA of the CDR3 is TGCGCCAGCAGCCAAGGTTGGACTAGCGGTCGAGATACGCAGTATTTT. Translating it yields CASSQGWTSGRDTQYF. The J gene is TRBJ2-3, the V gene TRBV4-1; 10 nucleotides agree with TRBD2. The CDR3 totals 16 residues. Germline CDR1 and CDR2: MGHRA and YSYEKL. J lost 5 bases, V lost 1 base, and 6 bases had no gene match.

This clonotype has a single count. The gene calls are TRBV29-1 and TRBJ1-1; perhaps TRBD1 as D (6 bases). CDR1 is SQVTM, CDR2 ANQGSEA, per germline. The CDR3 contains 13 residues. Trimming shortened V by 7 bases and J by 3 bases, and 15 bases separated the two germline ends. In DNA form, the CDR3 reads TGCAGCGGGGAGACAGGAGGAGACACTGAAGCTTTCTTT. Encoded protein: CSGETGGDTEAFF.

This clonotype was picked up many times. The chain joins TRBV6-5 to TRBJ1-4; tentative D call: TRBD1 (5 bases). The length of the CDR3 is 14 residues. Germline V CDR1 and CDR2: MNHEY, SVGAGI. V gave up 4 bases and J gave up 7 bases, with 13 bases separating them. The chain's CDR3 is CASSFGARGEKLFF. The CDR3, as DNA: TGTGCCAGCAGTTTCGGGGCACGGGGTGAAAAACTGTTTTTT.

This clonotype has a count of ten or more. This sequence joins TRBV11-2 and TRBJ2-7; D gene unclear. V was cut by 5 bases and J by 4 bases, with 9 bases left in between. Germline V gene data show CDR1 as SGHAT and CDR2 as FQNNGV. The CDR3 sequence is 12 residues long. The CDR3 coding sequence is TGTGCCAGCAGCATACTTCAGTACGAGCAGTACTTC. This translates into CASSILQYEQYF.